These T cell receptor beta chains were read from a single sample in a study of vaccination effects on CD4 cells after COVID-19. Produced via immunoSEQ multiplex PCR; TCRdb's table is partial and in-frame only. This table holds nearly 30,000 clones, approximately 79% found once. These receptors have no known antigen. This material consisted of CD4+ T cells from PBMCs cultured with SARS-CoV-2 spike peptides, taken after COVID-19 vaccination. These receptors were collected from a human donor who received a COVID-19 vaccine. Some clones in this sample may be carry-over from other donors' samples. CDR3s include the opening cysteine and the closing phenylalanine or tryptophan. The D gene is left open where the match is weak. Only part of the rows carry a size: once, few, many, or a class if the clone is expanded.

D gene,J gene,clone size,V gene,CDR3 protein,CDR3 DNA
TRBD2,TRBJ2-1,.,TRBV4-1,CASRLAGGHNEQFF,TGCGCCAGCAGACTAGCGGGGGGACACAATGAGCAGTTCTTC
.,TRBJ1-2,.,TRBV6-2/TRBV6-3,CASSYSWGSGYTF,TGTGCCAGCAGTTACTCATGGGGCTCTGGCTACACCTTC
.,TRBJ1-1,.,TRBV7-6,CASSQTGNTEAFF,TGTGCCAGCAGCCAGACAGGGAACACTGAAGCTTTCTTT
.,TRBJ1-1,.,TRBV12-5,CASGLSDGTEAFF,TGTGCTAGTGGTTTGTCGGACGGTACTGAAGCTTTCTTT
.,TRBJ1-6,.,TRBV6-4,CASRSPGDYNSPLHF,TGTGCCAGCAGGTCTCCGGGAGACTATAATTCACCCCTCCACTTT
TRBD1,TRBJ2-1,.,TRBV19,CASNRRGQGYDEQFF,TGTGCCAGTAACCGCCGGGGACAGGGATATGATGAGCAGTTCTTC
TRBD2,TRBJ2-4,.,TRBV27,CASSVRTSGGQRDIQYF,TGTGCCAGCAGCGTTCGGACTAGCGGGGGACAAAGAGACATTCAGTACTTC
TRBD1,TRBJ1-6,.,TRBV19,CASRETGAGKGSPLHF,TGTGCCAGTAGGGAGACAGGGGCTGGTAAAGGTTCACCCCTCCACTTT
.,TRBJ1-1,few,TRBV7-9,CASSFGLATEAFF,TGTGCCAGCAGCTTTGGGCTTGCCACTGAAGCTTTCTTT
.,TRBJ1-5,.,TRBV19,CASSDDRITSYSNQPQHF,TGTGCCAGTAGTGATGACAGGATTACCTCCTATAGCAATCAGCCCCAGCATTTT
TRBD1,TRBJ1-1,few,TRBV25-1,CASRQGAGTEAFF,TGTGCCAGCAGACAGGGGGCGGGTACTGAAGCTTTCTTT
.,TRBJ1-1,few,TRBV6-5,CASSPRHVGTEAFF,TGTGCCAGCAGTCCCCGACATGTGGGCACTGAAGCTTTCTTT
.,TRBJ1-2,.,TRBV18,CASSPLRDGFYGYTF,TGTGCCAGCTCACCTCTTCGGGACGGTTTCTATGGCTACACCTTC
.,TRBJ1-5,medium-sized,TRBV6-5,CASSSLGKGGNQPQHF,TGTGCCAGCAGTTCCCTCGGGAAAGGCGGCAATCAGCCCCAGCATTTT
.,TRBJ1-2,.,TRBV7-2,CASAPTTGISYSGYTF,TGTGCCAGCGCTCCTACCACAGGGATTAGTTATAGTGGCTACACCTTC
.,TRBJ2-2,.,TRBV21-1,CAPFSKPRGELFF,TGTGCCCCCTTCTCTAAACCGCGGGGGGAGCTGTTTTTT
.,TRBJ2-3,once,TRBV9,CALPQEGGDTDTQYF,TGTGCTCTCCCACAGGAGGGGGGGGACACAGATACGCAGTATTTT
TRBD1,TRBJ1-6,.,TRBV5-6,CASSLGDSLNSPLHF,TGTGCCAGCAGCTTGGGGGACAGCCTGAATTCACCCCTCCACTTT
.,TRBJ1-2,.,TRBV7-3,CASSSPRTYSGRYGYTF,TGTGCCAGCAGCTCCCCCCGGACGTACTCTGGTCGGTATGGCTACACCTTC
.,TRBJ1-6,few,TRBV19,CASSGDMEAPLHF,TGTGCCAGTAGTGGGGACATGGAGGCACCCCTCCACTTT
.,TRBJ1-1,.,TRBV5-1,CASSLKVDTEAFF,TGCGCCAGCAGCTTGAAGGTCGACACTGAAGCTTTCTTT
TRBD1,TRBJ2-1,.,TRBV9,CASSAYRQGTILNEQFF,TGTGCCAGCAGCGCATATCGACAGGGGACAATTTTGAATGAGCAGTTCTTC
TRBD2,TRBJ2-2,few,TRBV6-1,CASSDTSGGRYTGELFF,TGTGCCAGCAGTGACACTAGCGGGGGCCGCTACACCGGGGAGCTGTTTTTT
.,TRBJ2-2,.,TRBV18,CASSSRDKGSTTGELFF,TGTGCCAGCTCATCCCGAGACAAGGGGTCCACGACCGGGGAGCTGTTTTTT
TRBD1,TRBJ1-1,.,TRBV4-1,CASSPDRGRRGNTEAFF,TGCGCCAGCAGCCCGGACAGGGGGCGAAGGGGGAACACTGAAGCTTTCTTT
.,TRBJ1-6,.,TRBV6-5,CASSYARRGNNSPLHF,TGTGCCAGCAGTTACGCCCGGCGGGGTAATAATTCACCCCTCCACTTT
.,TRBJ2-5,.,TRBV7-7,CASSLSRDQETQYF,TGTGCCAGCAGCTTATCAAGAGACCAAGAGACCCAGTACTTC
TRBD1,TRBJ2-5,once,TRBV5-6,CASSFGQGRETQYF,TGTGCCAGCAGCTTTGGACAGGGAAGGGAGACCCAGTACTTC
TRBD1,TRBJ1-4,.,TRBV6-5,CASSYVQGDGEKLFF,TGTGCCAGCAGTTACGTACAGGGGGATGGAGAAAAACTGTTTTTT
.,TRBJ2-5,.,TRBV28,CASRVQETQYF,TGTGCCAGCAGAGTCCAAGAGACCCAGTACTTC
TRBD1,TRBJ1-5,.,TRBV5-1,CASSPGQGRNQPQHF,TGCGCCAGCAGCCCAGGACAGGGACGCAATCAGCCCCAGCATTTT
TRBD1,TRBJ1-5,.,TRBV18,CASSPTDRGGPQHF,TGTGCCAGCTCACCAACTGACAGGGGAGGGCCCCAGCATTTT